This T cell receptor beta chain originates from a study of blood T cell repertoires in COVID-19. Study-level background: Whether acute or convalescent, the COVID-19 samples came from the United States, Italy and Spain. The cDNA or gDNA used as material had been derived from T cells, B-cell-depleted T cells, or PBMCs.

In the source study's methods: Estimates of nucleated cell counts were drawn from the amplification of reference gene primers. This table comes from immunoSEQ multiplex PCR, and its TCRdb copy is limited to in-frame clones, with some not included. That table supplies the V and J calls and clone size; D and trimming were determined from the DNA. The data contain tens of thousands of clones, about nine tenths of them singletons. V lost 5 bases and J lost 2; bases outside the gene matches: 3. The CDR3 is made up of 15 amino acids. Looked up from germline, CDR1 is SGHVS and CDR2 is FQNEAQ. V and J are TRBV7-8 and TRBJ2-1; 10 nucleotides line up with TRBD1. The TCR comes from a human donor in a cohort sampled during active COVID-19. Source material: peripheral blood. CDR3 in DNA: TGTGCCAGCAGCCCGGACAGGGGGACCTACAATGAGCAGTTCTTC. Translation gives CASSPDRGTYNEQFF.